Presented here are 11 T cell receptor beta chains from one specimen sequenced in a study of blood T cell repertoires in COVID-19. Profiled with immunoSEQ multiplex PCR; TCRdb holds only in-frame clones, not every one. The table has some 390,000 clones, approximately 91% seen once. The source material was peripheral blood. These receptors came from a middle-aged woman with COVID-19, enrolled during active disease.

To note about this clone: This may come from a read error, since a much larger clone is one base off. CDR3 sequence (DNA): TGTGCCAGCAGTTGGACAGGGGACGAGCAGTACTTC. Translated, it gives CASSWTGDEQYF. The genes are TRBV28 and TRBJ2-7; 9 nucleotides align to TRBD1. With V trimmed by 4 bases and J by 5 bases, 0 bases remained unmatched. The CDR3 is 12 residues long. Germline assignment: CDR1 MDHEN and CDR2 SYDVKM.

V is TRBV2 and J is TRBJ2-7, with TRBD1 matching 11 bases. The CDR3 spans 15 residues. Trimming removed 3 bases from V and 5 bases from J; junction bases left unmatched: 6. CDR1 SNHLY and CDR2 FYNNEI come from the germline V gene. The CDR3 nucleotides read TGTGCCAGCAGTGATGAGGACAGGGGGCGAGACGAGCAGTACTTC. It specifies CASSDEDRGRDEQYF.

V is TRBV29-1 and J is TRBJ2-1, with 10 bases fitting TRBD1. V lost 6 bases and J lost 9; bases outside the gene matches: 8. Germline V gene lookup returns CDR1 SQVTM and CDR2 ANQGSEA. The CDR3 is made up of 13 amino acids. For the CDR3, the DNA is TGCAGCGTAGGGACAGGGGCCCCCCCTGAGCAGTTCTTC. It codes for CSVGTGAPPEQFF.

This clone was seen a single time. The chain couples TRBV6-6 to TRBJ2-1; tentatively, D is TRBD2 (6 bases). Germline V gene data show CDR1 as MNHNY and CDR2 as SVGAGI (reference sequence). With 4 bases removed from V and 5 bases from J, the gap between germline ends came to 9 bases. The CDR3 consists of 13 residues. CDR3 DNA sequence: TGTGCCAGCAGTTCCGGGACTGACAATGAGCAGTTCTTC. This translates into CASSSGTDNEQFF.

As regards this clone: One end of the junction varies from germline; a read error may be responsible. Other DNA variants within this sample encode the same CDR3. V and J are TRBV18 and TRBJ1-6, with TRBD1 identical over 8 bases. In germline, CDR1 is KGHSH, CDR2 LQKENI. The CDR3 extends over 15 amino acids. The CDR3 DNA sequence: TGTGCCAGCTCACCCGGACAGGGCGGGAATTCGCCCCTCCACTTT. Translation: CASSPGQGGNSPLHF.

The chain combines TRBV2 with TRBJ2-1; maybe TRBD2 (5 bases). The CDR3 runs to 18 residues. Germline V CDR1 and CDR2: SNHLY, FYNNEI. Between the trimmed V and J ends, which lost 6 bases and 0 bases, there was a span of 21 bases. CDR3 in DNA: TGTGCCAGCAGCCGAAAGAAAGGCGGGCGCGACTCCTACAATGAGCAGTTCTTC. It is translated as CASSRKKGGRDSYNEQFF.

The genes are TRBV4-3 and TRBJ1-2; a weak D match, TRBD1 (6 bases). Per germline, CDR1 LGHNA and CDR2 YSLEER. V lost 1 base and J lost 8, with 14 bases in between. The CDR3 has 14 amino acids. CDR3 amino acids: CASSQGGRGVGYTF. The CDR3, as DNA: TGCGCCAGCAGCCAAGGAGGCAGGGGTGTGGGCTACACCTTC.

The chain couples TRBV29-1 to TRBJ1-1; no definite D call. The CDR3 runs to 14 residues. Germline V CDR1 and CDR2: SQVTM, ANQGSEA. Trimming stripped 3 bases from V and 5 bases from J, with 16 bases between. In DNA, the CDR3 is TGCAGCGTTGACCTTGCCGGGGTCCGAACTGAAGCTTTCTTT. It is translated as CSVDLAGVRTEAFF.

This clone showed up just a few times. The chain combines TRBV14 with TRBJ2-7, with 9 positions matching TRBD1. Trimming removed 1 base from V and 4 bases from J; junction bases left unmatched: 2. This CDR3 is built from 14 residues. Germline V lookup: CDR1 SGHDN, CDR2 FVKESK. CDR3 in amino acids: CASSQGTGDYEQYF. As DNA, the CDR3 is TGTGCCAGCAGCCAAGGGACAGGGGATTACGAGCAGTACTTC.

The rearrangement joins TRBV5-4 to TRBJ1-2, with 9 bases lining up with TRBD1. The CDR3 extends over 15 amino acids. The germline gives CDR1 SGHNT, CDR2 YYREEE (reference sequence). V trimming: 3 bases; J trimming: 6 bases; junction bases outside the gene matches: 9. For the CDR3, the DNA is TGTGCCAGCAGCTCAACAGGGGGCGCAACAGATGGCTACACCTTC. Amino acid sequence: CASSSTGGATDGYTF.

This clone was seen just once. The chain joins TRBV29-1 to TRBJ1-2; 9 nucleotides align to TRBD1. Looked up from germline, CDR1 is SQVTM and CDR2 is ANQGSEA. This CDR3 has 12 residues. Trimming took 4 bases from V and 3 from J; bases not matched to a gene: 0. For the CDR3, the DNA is TGCAGCGTTGGGGACAGGGACTATGGCTACACCTTC. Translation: CSVGDRDYGYTF.